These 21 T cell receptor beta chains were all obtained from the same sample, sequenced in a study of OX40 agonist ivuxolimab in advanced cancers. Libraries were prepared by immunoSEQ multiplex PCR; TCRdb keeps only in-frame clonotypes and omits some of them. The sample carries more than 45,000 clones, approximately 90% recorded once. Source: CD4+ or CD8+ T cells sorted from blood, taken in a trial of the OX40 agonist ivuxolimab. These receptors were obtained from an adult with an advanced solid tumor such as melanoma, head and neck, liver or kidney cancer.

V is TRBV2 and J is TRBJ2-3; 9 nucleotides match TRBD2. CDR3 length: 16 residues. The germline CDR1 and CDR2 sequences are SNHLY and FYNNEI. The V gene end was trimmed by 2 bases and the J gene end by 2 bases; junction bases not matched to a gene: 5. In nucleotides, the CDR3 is TGTGCCAGCAGTGAATCGGCGGGAGGGCTCACAGATACGCAGTATTTT. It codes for CASSESAGGLTDTQYF.

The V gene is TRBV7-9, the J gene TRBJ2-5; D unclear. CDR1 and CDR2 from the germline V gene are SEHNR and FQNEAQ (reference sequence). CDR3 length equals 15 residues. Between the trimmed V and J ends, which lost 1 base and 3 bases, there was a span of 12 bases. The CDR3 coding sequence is TGTGCCAGCAGCTTAGAGCCTGACATAAAAGAGACCCAGTACTTC. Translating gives CASSLEPDIKETQYF.

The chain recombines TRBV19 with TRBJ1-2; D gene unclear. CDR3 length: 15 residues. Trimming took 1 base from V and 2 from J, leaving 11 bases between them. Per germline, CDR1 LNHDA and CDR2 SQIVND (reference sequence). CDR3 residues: CASSIGRTGNYGYTF. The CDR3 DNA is TGTGCCAGTAGTATAGGTAGGACGGGAAACTATGGCTACACCTTC. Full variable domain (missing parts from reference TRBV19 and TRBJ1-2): DGGITQSPKYLFRKEGQNVTLSCEQNLNHDAMYWYRQDPGQGLRLIYYSQIVNDFQKGDIAEGYSVSREKKESFPLTVTSAQKNPTAFYLCASSIGRTGNYGYTFGSGTRLTVV.

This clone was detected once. The CDR3 coding sequence is TGTGCCAGCAGCCCCTGGGGGGCGGGAGGACTTTACAATGAGCAGTTCTTC. Amino acids: CASSPWGAGGLYNEQFF. The chain joins TRBV11-2 to TRBJ2-1; 8 bases match TRBD2. The CDR3 is 17 amino acids. V dropped 5 bases and J dropped 4; count of bases not matched to a gene: 13. Germline values: CDR1 SGHAT, CDR2 FQNNGV.

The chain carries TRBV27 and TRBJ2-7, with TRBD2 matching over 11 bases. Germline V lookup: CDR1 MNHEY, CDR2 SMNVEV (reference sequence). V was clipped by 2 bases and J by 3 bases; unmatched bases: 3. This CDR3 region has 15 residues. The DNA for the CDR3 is TGTGCCAGCAGTTTACGTGGGACTAGCGGCTACGAGCAGTACTTC. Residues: CASSLRGTSGYEQYF.

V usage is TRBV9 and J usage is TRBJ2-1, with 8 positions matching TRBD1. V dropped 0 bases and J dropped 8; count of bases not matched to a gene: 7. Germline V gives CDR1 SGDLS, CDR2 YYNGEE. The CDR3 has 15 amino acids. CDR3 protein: CASSVARTGRYEQFF. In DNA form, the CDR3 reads TGTGCCAGCAGCGTAGCTAGGACAGGGCGGTATGAGCAGTTCTTC.

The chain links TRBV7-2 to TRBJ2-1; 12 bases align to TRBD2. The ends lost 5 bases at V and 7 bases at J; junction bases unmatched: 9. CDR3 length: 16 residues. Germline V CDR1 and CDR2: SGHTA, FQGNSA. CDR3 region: CASSLLTSGSKNEQFF. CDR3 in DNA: TGTGCCAGCAGCCTCCTGACTAGCGGGAGCAAGAATGAGCAGTTCTTC.

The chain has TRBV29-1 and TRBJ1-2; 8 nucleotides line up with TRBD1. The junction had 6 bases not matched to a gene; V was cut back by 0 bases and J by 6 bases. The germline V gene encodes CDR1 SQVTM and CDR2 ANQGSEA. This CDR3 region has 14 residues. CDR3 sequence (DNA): TGCAGCGTTGAAGATGGCCTGGGACAGGATGGCTACACCTTC. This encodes CSVEDGLGQDGYTF.

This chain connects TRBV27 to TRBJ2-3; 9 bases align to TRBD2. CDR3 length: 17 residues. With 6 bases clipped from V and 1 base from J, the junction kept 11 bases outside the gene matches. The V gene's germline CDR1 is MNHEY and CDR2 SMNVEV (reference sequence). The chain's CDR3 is CASRTSGMLRGTDTQYF. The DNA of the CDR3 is TGTGCCAGCAGGACTAGCGGTATGCTTAGGGGCACAGATACGCAGTATTTT.

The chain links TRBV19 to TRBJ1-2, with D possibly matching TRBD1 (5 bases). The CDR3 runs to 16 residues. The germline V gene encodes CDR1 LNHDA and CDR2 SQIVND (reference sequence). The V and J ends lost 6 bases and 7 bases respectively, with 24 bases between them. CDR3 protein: CASSRGPHSPIAGYTF. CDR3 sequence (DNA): TGTGCCAGTAGCCGGGGACCTCACAGCCCCATCGCTGGCTACACCTTC.

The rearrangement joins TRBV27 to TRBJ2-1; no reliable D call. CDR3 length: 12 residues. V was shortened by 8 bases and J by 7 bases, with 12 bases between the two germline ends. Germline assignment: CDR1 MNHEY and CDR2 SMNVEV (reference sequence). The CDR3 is CASRTGWNEQFF. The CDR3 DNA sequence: TGTGCCAGCCGGACCGGGTGGAATGAGCAGTTCTTC.

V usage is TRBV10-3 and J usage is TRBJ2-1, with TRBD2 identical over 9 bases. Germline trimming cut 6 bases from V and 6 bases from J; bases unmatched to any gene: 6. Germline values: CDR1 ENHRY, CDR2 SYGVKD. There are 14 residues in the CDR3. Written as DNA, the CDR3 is TGTGCCATCAGGCGACTAGCGGAGTTCAATGAGCAGTTCTTC. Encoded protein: CAIRRLAEFNEQFF.

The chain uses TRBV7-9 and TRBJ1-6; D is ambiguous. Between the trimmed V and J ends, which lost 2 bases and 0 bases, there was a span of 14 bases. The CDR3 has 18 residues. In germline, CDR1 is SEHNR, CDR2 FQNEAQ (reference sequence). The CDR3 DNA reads TGTGCCAGCAGCTTAATGACGAGGGCCGGCTCCTATAATTCACCCCTCCACTTT. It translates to CASSLMTRAGSYNSPLHF. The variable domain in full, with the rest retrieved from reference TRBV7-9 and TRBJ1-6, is DTGVSQNPRHKITKRGQNVTFRCDPISEHNRLYWYRQTLGQGPEFLTYFQNEAQLEKSRLLSDRFSAERPKGSFSTLEIQRTEQGDSAMYLCASSLMTRAGSYNSPLHFGNGTRLTVT.

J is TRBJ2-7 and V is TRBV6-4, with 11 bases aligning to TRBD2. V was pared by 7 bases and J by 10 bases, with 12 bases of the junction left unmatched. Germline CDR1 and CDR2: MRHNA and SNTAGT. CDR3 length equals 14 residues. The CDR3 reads CASNRLAGRVGQYV. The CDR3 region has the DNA TGTGCCAGCAACAGACTAGCGGGACGGGTCGGACAGTACGTC.

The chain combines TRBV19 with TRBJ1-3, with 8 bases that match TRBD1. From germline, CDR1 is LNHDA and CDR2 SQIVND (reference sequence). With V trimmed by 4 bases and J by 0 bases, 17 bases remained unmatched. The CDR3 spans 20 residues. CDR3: CASSTYPSSTGGRSGNTIYF. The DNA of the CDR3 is TGTGCCAGTAGTACCTATCCCTCATCTACAGGGGGACGCTCTGGAAACACCATATATTTT.

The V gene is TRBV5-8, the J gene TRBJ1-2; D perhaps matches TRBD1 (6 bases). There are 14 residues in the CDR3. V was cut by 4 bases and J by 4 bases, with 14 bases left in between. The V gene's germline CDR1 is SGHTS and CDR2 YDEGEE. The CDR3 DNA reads TGTGCCAGCAGCATCGGGACACTTAGCTATGGCTACACCTTC. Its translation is CASSIGTLSYGYTF.

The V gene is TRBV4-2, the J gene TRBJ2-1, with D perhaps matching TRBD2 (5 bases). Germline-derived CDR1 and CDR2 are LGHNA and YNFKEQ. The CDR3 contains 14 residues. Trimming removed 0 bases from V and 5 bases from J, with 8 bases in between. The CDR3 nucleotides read TGTGCCAGCAGCCAAGAGAGCGGAAACAATGAGCAGTTCTTC. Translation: CASSQESGNNEQFF.

The CDR3 DNA reads as TGTGCCAGCAGTTTCCCCGACAGGAGAGAAGCTTTCTTT. This translates into CASSFPDRREAFF. J is TRBJ1-1 and V is TRBV28; weak D call: TRBD1 (6 bases). CDR1 MDHEN and CDR2 SYDVKM come from the germline V gene. The germline V and J ends were trimmed by 3 bases and 8 bases, with 13 bases remaining between them. The CDR3 runs to 13 residues.

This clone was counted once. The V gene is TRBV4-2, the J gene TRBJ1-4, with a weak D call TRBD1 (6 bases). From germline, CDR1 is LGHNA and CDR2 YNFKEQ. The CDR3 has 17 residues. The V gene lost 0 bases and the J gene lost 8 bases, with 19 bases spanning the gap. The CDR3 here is CASSQELRGQGIEKLFF. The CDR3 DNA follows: TGTGCCAGCAGCCAAGAGCTGCGGGGGCAGGGGATCGAAAAACTGTTTTTT.

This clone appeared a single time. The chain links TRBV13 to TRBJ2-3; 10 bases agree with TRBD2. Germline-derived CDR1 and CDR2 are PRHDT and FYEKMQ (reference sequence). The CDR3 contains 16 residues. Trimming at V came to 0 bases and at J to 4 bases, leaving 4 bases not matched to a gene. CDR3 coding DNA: TGTGCCAGCAGCTTAGGAGAGAGCGGGAGGGCAGATACGCAGTATTTT. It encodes CASSLGESGRADTQYF.

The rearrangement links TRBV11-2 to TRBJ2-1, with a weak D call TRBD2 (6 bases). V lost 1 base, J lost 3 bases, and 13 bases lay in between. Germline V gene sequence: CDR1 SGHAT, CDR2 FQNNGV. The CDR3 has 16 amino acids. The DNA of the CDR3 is TGTGCCAGCAGCTTAGGTGCGGGGTTGTACTACAATGAGCAGTTCTTC. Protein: CASSLGAGLYYNEQFF.